Sequencing of this T cell receptor beta chain was carried out in a study of tumor-infiltrating lymphocytes in primary liver carcinoma. The overall study: The cohort consisted of patients whose primary liver carcinoma was surgically resected. Findings and limits, study-wide: No comparison of CD4+ and CD8+ repertoires was made, since the samples were bulk unsorted. Overlap between tumor regions exceeded overlap of tumor with adjacent tissue or blood. Tumor top-250-clone fraction significantly exceeded that of blood (p = 0.039).

Blood RNA was derived from unsorted whole blood, and germline DNA was extracted too. Note on this clonotype: Antigen unknown.

Total RNA (approximately 500 ng) served as template for TCR beta cDNA synthesis primed by a constant-region primer. Each TCR beta library was derived from three nested multiplex PCR rounds that employed slightly modified ARM-PCR. Investigators reported that the first two PCR rounds, at around 11 cycles each, used TRBV1-TRBV30 forward primers with a C-beta reverse primer. MiXCR was run by TCRdb on the multiplex PCR reads, yielding one entry per CDR3 protein. The sample records hundreds of thousands of distinct CDR3 sequences, 58% being singletons. Trimming removed 4 bases from V and 0 bases from J, with 13 bases in between. The CDR3 loop spans 17 amino acids. CDR1 is SEHNR and CDR2 is FQNEAQ in the germline V gene (reference sequence).

V usage is TRBV7-9 and J usage is TRBJ2-6; D is undetermined. The sequence was obtained from a woman aged 25-40 years with primary liver carcinoma and hepatitis B virus infection. Sequencing was performed on peripheral blood. The CDR3 DNA follows: TGTGCCAGCAGCTCGCCTTGGAATAGCTCTGGGGCCAACGTCCTGACTTTC. This sequence encodes CASSSPWNSSGANVLTF. Filled out from reference TRBV7-9 and TRBJ2-6, the complete variable domain reads DTGVSQNPRHKITKRGQNVTFRCDPISEHNRLYWYRQTLGQGPEFLTYFQNEAQLEKSRLLSDRFSAERPKGSFSTLEIQRTEQGDSAMYLCASSSPWNSSGANVLTFGAGSRLTVL.